The present T cell receptor beta chain was sequenced within a study of neurological immune-mediated disorders. The CDR3 extends over 13 amino acids. Germline values: CDR1 SGHTA, CDR2 FQGNSA. The germline V and J ends were trimmed by 1 base and 1 base, with 2 bases remaining between them. The cDNA was synthesized by 5'RACE incorporating 10-nucleotide random UMIs. TCRdb ran MiXCR on the 5' RACE reads and lists one entry per CDR3 protein. The sample records about 24,000 distinct CDR3 sequences, roughly 7% being singletons. General study findings and limits: TCR clonal expansion peaked in HTLV-1-associated myelopathy patients and was lowest in multiple sclerosis patients.

This clonotype was seen at least ten times. Its matching antigen is unknown. This clonotype was obtained from a woman aged 40 to 49 in good health. This chain uses TRBV7-2 with TRBJ1-3; D not resolved. Sequencing used PBMCs. CDR3 nucleotides: TGTGCCAGCAGCTTAGGGTCTGGAAACACCATATATTTT. It translates to CASSLGSGNTIYF.